These 10 T cell receptor beta chains came from one sample sequenced in a study of CD8+ T cells in alopecia areata (dated by TCRdb to 2017 to 2018). Read against the paper, the sample's time point label means: around 22 weeks on oral tofacitinib. This specimen's treatment or condition label, per the study, means: oral pan-JAK inhibitor, 5-10 mg twice daily. The protocol used for the library was the immunoSEQ multiplex PCR assay. To provide template for TCR sequencing, every sample had RNA extracted and reverse transcribed into cDNA. In TCRdb, the immuneACCESS table is reduced to in-frame sequences with V and J assigned. These tables do not hold every clone; where another copy was compared, an unresolved V gene accounts for under half, and the others remain unexplained. This sample holds roughly 170,000 clones; about three fifths were observed only once. The ten largest clonotypes hold around 12% of the sample.

The sequences come from CD8+ T cells sorted from blood, collected at week 24, from a patient treated with tofacitinib. Source of these receptors: a human donor with alopecia areata.

The chain carries TRBV9 and TRBJ2-7; D is perhaps TRBD1 (5 bases). This CDR3 comprises 14 residues. The germline gives CDR1 SGDLS, CDR2 YYNGEE. V was trimmed by 4 bases and J by 1 base, leaving 12 bases between them. The CDR3 DNA reads as TGTGCCAGCAGCCGCGGTACAGGATCCTACGAGCAGTACTTC. Translation: CASSRGTGSYEQYF.

This chain connects TRBV29-1 to TRBJ2-1; the match to TRBD2 covers 9 bases. This CDR3 is 13 amino acids long. Trimming removed 6 bases from V and 9 bases from J; junction bases left unmatched: 9. The germline gives CDR1 SQVTM, CDR2 ANQGSEA. The CDR3 DNA reads TGCAGCGTGCTGGGCGGGGGGGCCATTGAGCAGTTCTTC. This gives the protein CSVLGGGAIEQFF.

The V and J genes are TRBV29-1 and TRBJ1-2, with 7 bases aligning to TRBD1. Germline V gene sequence: CDR1 SQVTM, CDR2 ANQGSEA. V shed 5 bases, J shed 4 bases, and the junction held 7 bases outside the gene matches. CDR3 length equals 13 residues. The CDR3 here is CSVNRGISYGYTF. As DNA, the CDR3 is TGCAGCGTTAACAGGGGTATTAGCTATGGCTACACCTTC.

The J gene is TRBJ2-2, the V gene TRBV11-2; 8 bases match TRBD1. Germline trimming cut 4 bases from V and 2 bases from J; bases unmatched to any gene: 9. CDR3 size: 17 residues. Germline CDR1 reads SGHAT; CDR2 reads FQNNGV. CDR3 nucleotide sequence: TGTGCCAGCAGCTCCCAGAGGACAGGGTTAAACACCGGGGAGCTGTTTTTT. This gives the protein CASSSQRTGLNTGELFF.

The rearrangement joins TRBV29-1 to TRBJ2-2; D may be TRBD2 (5 bases). Germline CDR1 and CDR2: SQVTM and ANQGSEA. The CDR3 runs to 11 residues. V gave up 4 bases and J gave up 7 bases, with 7 bases separating them. CDR3 protein: CSVAGDGELFF. The CDR3, as DNA: TGCAGCGTTGCCGGGGACGGGGAGCTGTTTTTT.

The chain employs TRBV14 and TRBJ2-1, with D uncertain. The germline V gene has CDR1 SGHDN and CDR2 FVKESK. V was pared by 1 base and J by 9 bases, with 10 bases between. The CDR3 extends over 13 amino acids. CDR3 sequence reads: CASSQALRVEQFF. The CDR3 bases are TGTGCCAGCAGCCAAGCCCTCCGCGTTGAGCAGTTCTTC.

As regards this clone: Additional DNA sequences in this sample encode the identical CDR3. The rearrangement joins TRBV30 to TRBJ2-7, with D unclear. This CDR3 comprises 11 residues. CDR1 is GTSNPN and CDR2 is SVGIG in the germline V gene (reference sequence). Deletions cut 1 base from V and 2 bases from J, with 3 bases between. The CDR3 DNA reads TGTGCCTGGAGTGGTGCCTACGAGCAGTACTTC. Translated, it gives CAWSGAYEQYF.

The rearrangement uses TRBV10-3 and TRBJ2-3, with 8 bases that match TRBD2. From germline, CDR1 is ENHRY and CDR2 SYGVKD. This CDR3 has 13 amino acids. Germline trimming cut 7 bases from V and 4 bases from J; bases unmatched to any gene: 4. Written as DNA, the CDR3 is TGTGCCATCACGCCGGGGGGGCCAGATACGCAGTATTTT. Translation: CAITPGGPDTQYF.

This clone was found a few times. This chain links TRBV7-2 with TRBJ2-1; TRBD2 might be the D (6 bases). The CDR3 loop spans 15 amino acids. Trimming removed 1 base from V and 6 bases from J, with 13 bases in between. The germline V gene has CDR1 SGHTA and CDR2 FQGNSA. The CDR3 is CASSLVASVVNEQFF. The CDR3 bases are TGTGCCAGCAGCTTAGTCGCTAGCGTGGTCAATGAGCAGTTCTTC. The complete variable domain, with remaining parts taken from reference TRBV7-2 and TRBJ2-1, reads GAGVSQSPSNKVTEKGKDVELRCDPISGHTALYWYRQSLGQGLEFLIYFQGNSAPDKSGLPSDRFSAERTGGSVSTLTIQRTQQEDSAVYLCASSLVASVVNEQFFGPGTRLTVL.

The rearrangement uses TRBV29-1 and TRBJ1-2, with TRBD1 identical over 9 bases. V dropped 3 bases and J dropped 6; count of bases not matched to a gene: 5. Germline assignment: CDR1 SQVTM and CDR2 ANQGSEA. The CDR3 consists of 13 residues. This CDR3 is CSVDTGGLNGYTF. The CDR3 coding sequence is TGCAGCGTTGACACAGGGGGCCTAAATGGCTACACCTTC. The whole variable domain, remainder taken from reference TRBV29-1 and TRBJ1-2, is SAVISQKPSRDICQRGTSLTIQCQVDSQVTMMFWYRQQPGQSLTLIATANQGSEATYESGFVIDKFPISRPNLTFSTLTVSNMSPEDSSIYLCSVDTGGLNGYTFGSGTRLTVV.